In this sample, the clone carrying this T cell receptor (beta chain) turned up a few times. This sample was taken from a study of T cells after yellow fever vaccination. The CDR3 has 13 residues. Germline V gene lookup returns CDR1 DFQATT and CDR2 SNEGSKA (reference sequence). TCRdb re-analysed the 5' RACE reads in MiXCR, keeping a single row per CDR3 protein. The data show about 330,000 distinct CDR3 sequences, with about 4% seen just once and 20% to 25% held by the top ten. The rearrangement uses TRBV20-1 and TRBJ2-7; 12 bases line up with TRBD1. The sequencing here drew on PBMCs, taken 5 days after the yellow fever booster vaccination. The clonotype comes from a man aged 18 to 30 who received the YFV17D yellow fever vaccine. CDR3 in amino acids: CRGQGASSYEQYV. Written as DNA, the CDR3 is TGCAGGGGACAGGGGGCAAGCTCCTACGAGCAGTACGTC.